This is a list of T cell receptor beta chains from one sample in a study of blood T cell repertoires in COVID-19. Measured with immunoSEQ multiplex PCR; TCRdb has only the in-frame clones, and not every one. The table lists roughly 200,000 clones, 75% to 85% of them singletons. Sequenced input: peripheral blood. The receptors were gathered from a woman in her thirties or forties with COVID-19, enrolled during active disease. Each CDR3 is given with its conserved first and last residue. The order of the fields is clone size, V gene, J gene, D gene, CDR3 protein, CDR3 DNA. A D gene is named only where the DNA matches it firmly. Clone size is given for some rows only: seen once, a few or many times, or a class if the clone is expanded.

once	TRBV29-1	TRBJ2-3	TRBD1	CSVGQGGDTQYF	TGCAGCGTTGGACAGGGGGGAGATACGCAGTATTTT
.	TRBV6-5	TRBJ1-1	.	CASRADLEAFF	TGTGCCAGCAGGGCCGATCTTGAAGCTTTCTTT
.	TRBV5-4	TRBJ2-1	.	CASSLDRVSSNEQFF	TGTGCCAGCAGCTTGGACAGGGTAAGCAGCAATGAGCAGTTCTTC
.	TRBV2	TRBJ1-2	.	CASKSSGDGYTF	TGTGCCAGCAAATCGTCGGGGGATGGCTACACCTTC
once	TRBV3-1/TRBV3-2	TRBJ2-3	.	CASSQDLVGGTQYF	TGTGCCAGCAGCCAAGACCTAGTCGGAGGTACGCAGTATTTT
.	TRBV5-8	TRBJ1-6	.	CASSFWDINSPLHF	TGTGCCAGCAGTTTCTGGGACATTAATTCACCCCTCCACTTT
.	TRBV5-4	TRBJ2-3	TRBD2	CASSPSGSTDTQYF	TGTGCCAGCAGCCCTAGCGGGAGCACAGATACGCAGTATTTT
.	TRBV28	TRBJ2-7	.	CASRASGGRNNEQYF	TGTGCCAGCAGGGCTTCGGGTGGGAGGAACAACGAGCAGTACTTC
.	TRBV24-1	TRBJ1-2	TRBD1	CATSASTGVDGYTF	TGTGCCACCAGTGCCTCGACAGGGGTCGATGGCTACACCTTC
.	TRBV7-7	TRBJ2-5	.	CASSLVVGIQETQYF	TGTGCCAGCAGCTTAGTGGTCGGGATCCAAGAGACCCAGTACTTC
.	TRBV18	TRBJ1-1	.	CASSTSPGMGTEAFF	TGTGCCAGCTCAACAAGCCCAGGGATGGGTACTGAAGCTTTCTTT
.	TRBV11-3	TRBJ2-3	TRBD1	CASSFRDSLDTQYF	TGTGCCAGCAGCTTTAGGGACAGCCTTGATACGCAGTATTTT
few	TRBV5-1	TRBJ2-7	TRBD2	CASSLAAGGQYF	TGCGCCAGCAGCTTAGCAGCGGGAGGGCAGTACTTC
.	TRBV9	TRBJ2-7	TRBD2	CASGRTGGEQYF	TGTGCCAGCGGCAGAACGGGAGGGGAGCAGTACTTC
.	TRBV4-3	TRBJ1-2	TRBD1	CASSRQTGEVGGYTF	TGCGCCAGCAGCCGCCAGACAGGGGAAGTAGGAGGCTACACCTTC
.	TRBV29-1	TRBJ1-3	.	CSARTGSGNTIYF	TGCAGCGCCCGCACCGGCTCTGGAAACACCATATATTTT
.	TRBV28	TRBJ2-7	TRBD1	CASTRDRGGEQYF	TGTGCCAGCACCCGGGACAGGGGTGGTGAGCAGTACTTC
.	TRBV7-9	TRBJ1-5	TRBD1	CASSSITGQNSNQPQHF	TGTGCCAGCAGCTCAATTACGGGACAGAATAGCAATCAGCCCCAGCATTTT
.	TRBV5-6	TRBJ2-1	.	CASSLGRDNEQFF	TGTGCCAGCAGCTTAGGCAGGGACAATGAGCAGTTCTTC
.	TRBV6-6	TRBJ2-5	.	CASSYPPDYQETQYF	TGTGCCAGCAGTTACCCCCCAGATTACCAAGAGACCCAGTACTTC
.	TRBV6-2/TRBV6-3	TRBJ2-3	.	CASSSGLSTDTQYF	TGTGCCAGCAGTTCGGGGTTAAGCACAGATACGCAGTATTTT
.	TRBV12-3/TRBV12-4	TRBJ2-1	TRBD2	CASSLGASGIMVF	TGTGCCAGCAGTTTGGGGGCTAGCGGGATTATGGTCTTC
.	TRBV7-2	TRBJ2-7	.	CASSSLLVSYEQYF	TGTGCCAGCAGCTCCTTGCTAGTCTCCTACGAGCAGTACTTC
once	TRBV10-1	TRBJ2-1	TRBD2	CASTPGTSGNNEQFF	TGCGCCAGCACTCCAGGGACTAGCGGAAACAATGAGCAGTTCTTC
.	TRBV5-1	TRBJ2-2	TRBD1	CASSLTTGTGFLGGELFF	TGCGCCAGCAGCTTGACCACCGGGACAGGGTTCTTGGGCGGGGAGCTGTTTTTT
.	TRBV10-3	TRBJ2-7	TRBD1	CAISEGQGLYEQYF	TGTGCCATCAGTGAGGGACAGGGTTTGTACGAGCAGTACTTC
.	TRBV6-2/TRBV6-3	TRBJ1-2	.	CASSYSSGSNGYTF	TGTGCCAGCAGTTACTCATCAGGGTCTAATGGCTACACCTTC
.	TRBV23-1	TRBJ2-7	.	CASSQSPNKTGYEQYF	TGCGCCAGCAGTCAATCTCCGAATAAGACAGGCTACGAGCAGTACTTC
few	TRBV9	TRBJ2-1	TRBD2	CASSGIAGDFEGEQFF	TGTGCCAGCAGCGGCATAGCGGGAGATTTTGAGGGAGAGCAGTTCTTC
once	TRBV3-1/TRBV3-2	TRBJ1-5	.	CASSQAQGSQPQHF	TGTGCCAGCAGCCAAGCACAGGGAAGCCAGCCCCAGCATTTT
.	TRBV9	TRBJ2-3	TRBD2	CASTIGELAVRDTQYF	TGTGCCAGCACCATAGGAGAACTAGCGGTTCGGGATACGCAGTATTTT
.	TRBV5-1	TRBJ2-1	.	CASSKTLAFVDNEQFF	TGCGCCAGCAGCAAAACTCTAGCGTTTGTGGACAATGAGCAGTTCTTC
.	TRBV2	TRBJ1-2	.	CASRRGTVDYGYTF	TGTGCCAGCAGGCGCGGGACGGTGGACTATGGCTACACCTTC
.	TRBV5-1	TRBJ2-1	.	CASSLDAGYRNEQFF	TGCGCCAGCAGCTTGGATGCAGGGTACAGGAATGAGCAGTTCTTC
.	TRBV11-2	TRBJ2-7	TRBD1	CASSLDPGQGYEQYF	TGTGCCAGCAGCTTAGATCCGGGACAGGGCTACGAGCAGTACTTC
.	TRBV5-1	TRBJ2-7	.	CASSLDGGLGSYEQYF	TGCGCCAGCAGCTTGGATGGGGGCCTCGGCTCCTACGAGCAGTACTTC
.	TRBV9	TRBJ1-4	.	CASSGLTEEKLFF	TGTGCCAGCAGCGGACTGACGGAAGAAAAACTGTTTTTT
.	TRBV4-1	TRBJ2-1	TRBD2	CASSHPSSGGAYNEQFF	TGCGCCAGCAGCCATCCGTCTAGCGGGGGGGCCTACAATGAGCAGTTCTTC
.	TRBV6-5	TRBJ2-5	TRBD2	CASRPGTSWETQYF	TGTGCCAGCAGGCCGGGGACTAGCTGGGAGACCCAGTACTTC
few	TRBV10-1	TRBJ1-3	TRBD1	CASSSQGARNTIYF	TGCGCCAGCAGCAGCCAGGGGGCTCGGAACACCATATATTTT
once	TRBV5-4	TRBJ1-5	.	CASTFGQSGVSIRPQHF	TGTGCCAGCACCTTTGGACAGAGCGGGGTCTCGATTCGGCCCCAGCATTTT
.	TRBV5-1	TRBJ2-7	.	CASSFAGSYEQYF	TGCGCCAGCAGCTTTGCGGGGTCCTACGAGCAGTACTTC
.	TRBV25-1	TRBJ2-7	TRBD2	CASSEAGLAGEGEQYF	TGTGCCAGCAGTGAAGCGGGACTAGCGGGAGAGGGGGAGCAGTACTTC
.	TRBV10-1	TRBJ1-2	.	CASKRGNYGYTF	TGCGCCAGCAAGCGAGGAAACTATGGCTACACCTTC
.	TRBV19	TRBJ1-6	TRBD1	CASSQIDRDSSPLHF	TGTGCCAGTAGTCAAATCGACAGGGACAGTTCACCCCTCCACTTT
few	TRBV18	TRBJ2-2	.	CASQGGTGELFF	TGTGCCAGCCAGGGGGGAACCGGGGAGCTGTTTTTT
.	TRBV6-5	TRBJ1-1	.	CASSYDREAFF	TGTGCCAGCAGTTACGACAGGGAAGCTTTCTTT
.	TRBV4-3	TRBJ2-2	TRBD2	CASSQVGLAALFTGELFF	TGCGCCAGCAGCCAGGTTGGACTAGCGGCTTTATTCACCGGGGAGCTGTTTTTT
many	TRBV4-1	TRBJ1-1	TRBD1	CASRHSYFRGRNTEAFF	TGCGCCAGCAGACACAGCTATTTCAGGGGGAGAAACACTGAAGCTTTCTTT
.	TRBV5-1	TRBJ2-1	TRBD1	CASSFGQGHEQFF	TGCGCCAGCAGCTTCGGACAGGGGCATGAGCAGTTCTTC
.	TRBV6-4	TRBJ2-2	TRBD2	CASSDRAGGGELFF	TGTGCCAGCAGTGACCGAGCGGGAGGCGGGGAGCTGTTTTTT
.	TRBV30	TRBJ1-1	.	CAWQSQGNTEAFF	TGTGCCTGGCAGTCTCAGGGGAACACTGAAGCTTTCTTT
.	TRBV5-1	TRBJ2-1	TRBD2	CASSLAVLAGADEQFF	TGCGCCAGCAGCTTGGCTGTGCTAGCGGGAGCCGATGAGCAGTTCTTC
.	TRBV1	TRBJ2-2	.	CTSSQDPEAGGPSTGELFF	TGCACCAGCAGCCAAGATCCCGAAGCGGGAGGGCCGAGCACCGGGGAGCTGTTTTTT